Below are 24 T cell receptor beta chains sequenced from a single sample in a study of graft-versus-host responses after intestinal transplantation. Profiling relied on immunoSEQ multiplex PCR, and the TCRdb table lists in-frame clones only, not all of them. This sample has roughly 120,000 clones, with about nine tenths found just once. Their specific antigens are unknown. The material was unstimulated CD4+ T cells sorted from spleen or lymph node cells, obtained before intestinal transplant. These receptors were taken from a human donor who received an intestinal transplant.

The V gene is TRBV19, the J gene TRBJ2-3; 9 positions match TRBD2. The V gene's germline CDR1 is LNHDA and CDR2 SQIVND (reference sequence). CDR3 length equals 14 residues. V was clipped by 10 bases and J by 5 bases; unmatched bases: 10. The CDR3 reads CATVSGGREDTQYF. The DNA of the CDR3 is TGTGCCACCGTTAGCGGGGGACGGGAAGATACGCAGTATTTT.

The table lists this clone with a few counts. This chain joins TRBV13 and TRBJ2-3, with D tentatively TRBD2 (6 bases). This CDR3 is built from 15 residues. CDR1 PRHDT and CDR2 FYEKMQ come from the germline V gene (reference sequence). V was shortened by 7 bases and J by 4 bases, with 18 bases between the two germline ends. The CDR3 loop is CASTVGLAIADTQYF. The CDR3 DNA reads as TGTGCCAGCACCGTTGGGCTAGCGATCGCAGATACGCAGTATTTT.

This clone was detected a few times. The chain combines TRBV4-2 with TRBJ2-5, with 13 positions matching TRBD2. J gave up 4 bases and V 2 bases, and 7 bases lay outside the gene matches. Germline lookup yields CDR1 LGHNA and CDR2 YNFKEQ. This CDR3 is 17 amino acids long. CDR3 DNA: TGTGCCAGCAGCCAACAGGGGCGACTAGCGGGAGGAGAGACCCAGTACTTC. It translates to CASSQQGRLAGGETQYF.

The CDR3 spells CASSWEGLGREKLFF. CDR3 coding DNA: TGTGCCAGCAGCTGGGAGGGGCTCGGCCGGGAAAAACTGTTTTTT. V and J are TRBV6-1 and TRBJ1-4; TRBD1 is a possible D gene (5 bases). Germline CDR1 reads MNHNS; CDR2 reads SASEGT. Trimming cost V 6 bases and J 8 bases, with 19 bases left between them. This CDR3 is built from 15 residues.

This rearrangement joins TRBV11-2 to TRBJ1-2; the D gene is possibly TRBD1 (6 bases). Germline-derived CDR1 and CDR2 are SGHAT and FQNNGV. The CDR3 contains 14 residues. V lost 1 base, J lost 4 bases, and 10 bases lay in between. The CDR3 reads CASSLARQAYGYTF. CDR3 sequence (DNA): TGTGCCAGCAGCTTAGCACGACAGGCCTATGGCTACACCTTC.

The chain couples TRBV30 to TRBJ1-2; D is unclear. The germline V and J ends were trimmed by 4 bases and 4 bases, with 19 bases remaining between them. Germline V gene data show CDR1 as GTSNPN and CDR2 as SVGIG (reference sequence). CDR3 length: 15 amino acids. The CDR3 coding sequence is TGTGCCTGGAAGCCAGCCTGGGCAGAAGGCTATGGCTACACCTTC. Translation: CAWKPAWAEGYGYTF. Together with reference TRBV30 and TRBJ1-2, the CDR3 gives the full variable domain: SQTIHQWPATLVQPVGSPLSLECTVEGTSNPNLYWYRQAAGRGLQLLFYSVGIGQISSEVPQNLSASRPQDRQFILSSKKLLLSDSGFYLCAWKPAWAEGYGYTFGSGTRLTVV.

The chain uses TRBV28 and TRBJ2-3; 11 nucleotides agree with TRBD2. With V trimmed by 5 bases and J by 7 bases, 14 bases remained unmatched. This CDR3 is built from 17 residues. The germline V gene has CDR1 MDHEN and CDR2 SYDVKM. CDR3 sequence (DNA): TGTGCCAGCAGTCCCCTTGGGCTAGCGGGAGGAATAAATACGCAGTATTTT. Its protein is CASSPLGLAGGINTQYF.

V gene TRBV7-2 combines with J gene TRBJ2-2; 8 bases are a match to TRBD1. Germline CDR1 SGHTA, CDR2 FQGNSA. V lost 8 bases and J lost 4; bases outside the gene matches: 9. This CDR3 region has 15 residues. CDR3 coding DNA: TGTGCCAGCGTCAGGACAGGGAAAAGCACCGGGGAGCTGTTTTTT. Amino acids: CASVRTGKSTGELFF.

DNA for the CDR3: TGTGCCAGCAGTTTCACGGACAGGGAGCAGTACTTC. Translated: CASSFTDREQYF. This chain uses TRBV6-6 with TRBJ2-7, with 7 positions matching TRBD1. The CDR3 length is 12 residues. Germline trimming cut 4 bases from V and 7 bases from J; bases unmatched to any gene: 4. Germline CDR1 reads MNHNY; CDR2 reads SVGAGI (reference sequence).

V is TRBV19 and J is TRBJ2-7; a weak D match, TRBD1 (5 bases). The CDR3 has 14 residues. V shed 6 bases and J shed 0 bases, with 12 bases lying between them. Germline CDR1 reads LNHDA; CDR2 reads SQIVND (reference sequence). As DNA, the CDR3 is TGTGCCAGTAGACCGAGACAGACCTCCTACGAGCAGTACTTC. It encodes CASRPRQTSYEQYF.

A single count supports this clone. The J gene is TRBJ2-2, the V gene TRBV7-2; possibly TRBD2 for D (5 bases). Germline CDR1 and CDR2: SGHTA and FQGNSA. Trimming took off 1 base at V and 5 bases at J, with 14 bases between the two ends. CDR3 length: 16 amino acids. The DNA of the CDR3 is TGTGCCAGCAGCTTAGGGGCCTGGCCGGGGACCGGGGAGCTGTTTTTT. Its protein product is CASSLGAWPGTGELFF.

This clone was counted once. The CDR3: CATSRASGRALETQYF. The CDR3 DNA follows: TGTGCCACCAGCAGGGCTAGCGGGAGGGCCTTAGAGACCCAGTACTTC. V gene TRBV15 combines with J gene TRBJ2-5, with 12 bases lining up with TRBD2. There are 16 residues in the CDR3. The J segment lost 4 bases and the V segment lost 3 bases, leaving 6 bases of the junction unmatched. Germline lookup yields CDR1 LNHNV and CDR2 YYDKDF (reference sequence).

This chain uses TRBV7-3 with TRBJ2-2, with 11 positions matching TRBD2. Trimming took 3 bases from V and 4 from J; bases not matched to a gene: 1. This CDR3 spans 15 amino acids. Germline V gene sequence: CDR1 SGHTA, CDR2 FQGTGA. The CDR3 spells CASSFSGRATGELFF. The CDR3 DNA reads TGTGCCAGCAGCTTTAGCGGGAGGGCCACCGGGGAGCTGTTTTTT.

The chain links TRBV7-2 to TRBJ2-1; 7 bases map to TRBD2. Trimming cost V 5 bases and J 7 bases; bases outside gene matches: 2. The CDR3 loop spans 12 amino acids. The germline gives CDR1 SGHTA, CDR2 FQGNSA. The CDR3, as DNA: TGTGCCAGCAGCCGTAGCGGGAATGAGCAGTTCTTC. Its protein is CASSRSGNEQFF.

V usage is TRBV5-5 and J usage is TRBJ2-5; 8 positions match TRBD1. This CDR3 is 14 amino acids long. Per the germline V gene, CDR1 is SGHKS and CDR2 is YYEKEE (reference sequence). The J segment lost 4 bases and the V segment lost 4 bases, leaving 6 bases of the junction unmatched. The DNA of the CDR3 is TGTGCCAGCAGCCCAATACAGGGGGGAGAGACCCAGTACTTC. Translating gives CASSPIQGGETQYF.

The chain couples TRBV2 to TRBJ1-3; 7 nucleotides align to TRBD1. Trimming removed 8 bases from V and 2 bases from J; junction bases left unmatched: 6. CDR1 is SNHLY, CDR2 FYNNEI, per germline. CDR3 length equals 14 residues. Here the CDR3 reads CASAPDRAGNTIYF. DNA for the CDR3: TGTGCCAGCGCTCCAGACAGGGCTGGAAACACCATATATTTT.

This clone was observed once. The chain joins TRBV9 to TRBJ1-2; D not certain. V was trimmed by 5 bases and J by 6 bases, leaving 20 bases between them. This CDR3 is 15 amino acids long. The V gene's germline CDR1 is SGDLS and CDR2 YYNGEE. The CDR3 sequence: CASRRNAGGLNGYTF. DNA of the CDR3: TGTGCCAGCAGGAGGAATGCGGGAGGGTTAAATGGCTACACCTTC.

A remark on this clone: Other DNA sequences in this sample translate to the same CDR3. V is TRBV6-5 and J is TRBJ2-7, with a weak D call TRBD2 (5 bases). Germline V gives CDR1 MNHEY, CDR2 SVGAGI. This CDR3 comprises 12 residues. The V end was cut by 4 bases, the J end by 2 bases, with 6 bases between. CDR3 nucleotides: TGTGCCAGCAGTTCCGGGACCTACGAGCAGTACTTC. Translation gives CASSSGTYEQYF.

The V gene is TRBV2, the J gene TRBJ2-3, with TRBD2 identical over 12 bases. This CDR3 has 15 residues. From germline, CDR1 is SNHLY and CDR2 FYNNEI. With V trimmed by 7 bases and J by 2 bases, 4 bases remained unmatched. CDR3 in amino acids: CASTGLAGTTDTQYF. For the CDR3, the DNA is TGTGCCAGCACAGGACTAGCGGGAACCACAGATACGCAGTATTTT.

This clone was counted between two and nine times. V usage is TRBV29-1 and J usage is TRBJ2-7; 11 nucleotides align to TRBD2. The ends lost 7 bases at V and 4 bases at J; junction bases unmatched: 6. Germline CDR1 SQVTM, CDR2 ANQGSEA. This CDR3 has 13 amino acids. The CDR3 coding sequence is TGCAGCGCCCTAACTAGCGGGAGATACGAGCAGTACTTC. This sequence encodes CSALTSGRYEQYF.

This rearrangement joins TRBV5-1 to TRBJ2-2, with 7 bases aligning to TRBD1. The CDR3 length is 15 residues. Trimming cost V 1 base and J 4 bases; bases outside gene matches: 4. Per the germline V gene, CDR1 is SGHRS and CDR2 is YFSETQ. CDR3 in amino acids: CASSLLQGITGELFF. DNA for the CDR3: TGCGCCAGCAGCTTGCTACAGGGGATCACCGGGGAGCTGTTTTTT.

In nucleotides, the CDR3 is TGTGCCAGCAGCTTAACTCGGGACAGAAGCTATGGCTACACCTTC. Its translation: CASSLTRDRSYGYTF. The chain joins TRBV7-9 to TRBJ1-2, with 7 bases fitting TRBD1. Germline V gene data show CDR1 as SEHNR and CDR2 as FQNEAQ (reference sequence). The CDR3 runs 15 residues. With V trimmed by 2 bases and J by 4 bases, 7 bases remained unmatched.

The CDR3 here is CASSSGIPDYTQYF. The CDR3 nucleotides read TGTGCCAGCAGTAGCGGGATCCCCGACTATACGCAGTATTTT. The chain employs TRBV2 and TRBJ2-3, with 7 bases aligning to TRBD2. Trimming took 5 bases from V and 7 from J; bases not matched to a gene: 9. The CDR3 is made up of 14 amino acids. In germline, CDR1 is SNHLY, CDR2 FYNNEI.

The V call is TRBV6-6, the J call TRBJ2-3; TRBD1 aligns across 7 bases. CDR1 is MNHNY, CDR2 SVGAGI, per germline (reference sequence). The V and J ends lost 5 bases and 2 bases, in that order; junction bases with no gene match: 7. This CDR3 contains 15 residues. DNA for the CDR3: TGTGCCAGCAGTAGGTGGGACAGTACCACAGATACGCAGTATTTT. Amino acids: CASSRWDSTTDTQYF.